What follows are 21 T cell receptor beta chains derived from one specimen sequenced in a study of cytomegalovirus exposure and HLA in healthy donors. In the PCR, 60 Vbeta and 13 Jbeta primers were used. Sequenced by immunoSEQ multiplex PCR; TCRdb stores in-frame clones only, minus some. The sample contains roughly 150,000 clones, around four fifths of which appear only once. Source material: PBMCs. All receptors derive from a girl aged 2-10 years in good health and CMV-seropositive.

The chain uses TRBV2 and TRBJ2-3; a weak D match, TRBD2 (6 bases). This CDR3 spans 14 amino acids. The V end lost 11 bases, the J end lost 0 bases, and 15 bases lay between the germline ends. Germline V lookup: CDR1 SNHLY, CDR2 FYNNEI. CDR3 region: CARTGGTSTDTQYF. In DNA form, the CDR3 reads TGTGCCCGAACAGGAGGGACGAGCACAGATACGCAGTATTTT.

This chain connects TRBV6-5 to TRBJ2-5, with 9 bases identical to TRBD1. Germline trimming cut 2 bases from V and 5 bases from J; bases unmatched to any gene: 3. The CDR3 is made up of 14 amino acids. The germline gives CDR1 MNHEY, CDR2 SVGAGI. The CDR3 reads CASSYGTGRETQYF. The CDR3 DNA reads TGTGCCAGCAGTTACGGGACAGGGCGGGAGACCCAGTACTTC.

This rearrangement joins TRBV5-3 to TRBJ2-1, with 8 bases matching TRBD2. TRBV5-3 is given ORF status, its function remaining uncertain. CDR3 size: 16 residues. Trimming removed 4 bases from V and 0 bases from J; junction bases left unmatched: 6. The chain's CDR3 is CARSVTSGSSYNEQFF. The CDR3 DNA follows: TGTGCCAGAAGCGTTACTAGCGGAAGCTCCTACAATGAGCAGTTCTTC.

The chain recombines TRBV7-2 with TRBJ2-2; TRBD1 is a possible D gene (6 bases). Trimming pared 4 bases from V and 4 bases from J, leaving 10 bases between. The CDR3 has 14 amino acids. Germline CDR1 SGHTA, CDR2 FQGNSA. CDR3 in amino acids: CASSSSRGTGELFF. CDR3 sequence (DNA): TGTGCCAGCAGCTCCTCCAGGGGCACCGGGGAGCTGTTTTTT.

This chain joins TRBV2 and TRBJ2-7, with TRBD1 matching 9 bases. After removal of 5 bases from V and 3 bases from J, the junction contained 5 bases not matched to a gene. CDR3 length: 14 residues. From germline, CDR1 is SNHLY and CDR2 FYNNEI. The CDR3 coding sequence is TGTGCCAGCAGTAGTAGGGACAGGGACTACGAGCAGTACTTC. This sequence encodes CASSSRDRDYEQYF.

The chain joins TRBV28 to TRBJ1-2; TRBD1 agrees at 9 bases. The CDR3 consists of 14 residues. Trimming took 3 bases from V and 2 from J; bases not matched to a gene: 1. Germline values: CDR1 MDHEN, CDR2 SYDVKM. The CDR3, as DNA: TGTGCCAGCAGTTTTACAGGGGGCAACTATGGCTACACCTTC. Amino acids: CASSFTGGNYGYTF.

This chain uses TRBV5-1 with TRBJ1-2, with D perhaps TRBD1 (5 bases). The CDR3 length is 16 residues. Germline CDR1 and CDR2: SGHRS and YFSETQ. V was cut by 1 base and J by 5 bases, with 18 bases left in between. CDR3 sequence reads: CASSLFSHGGEYGYTF. In DNA form, the CDR3 reads TGCGCCAGCAGCTTGTTTTCCCATGGGGGGGAATATGGCTACACCTTC.

This rearrangement joins TRBV4-1 to TRBJ2-1; TRBD2 agrees at 8 bases. This CDR3 is built from 16 residues. V dropped 0 bases and J dropped 6; count of bases not matched to a gene: 7. Germline V gene data show CDR1 as MGHRA and CDR2 as YSYEKL. CDR3 residues: CASSQEPAGALNEQFF. DNA of the CDR3: TGCGCCAGCAGCCAAGAACCAGCGGGAGCCCTCAATGAGCAGTTCTTC.

Only a few counts were recorded for this clone. The chain carries TRBV10-3 and TRBJ1-5; D may be TRBD1 (5 bases). The germline V gene has CDR1 ENHRY and CDR2 SYGVKD. The V end was cut by 3 bases, the J end by 3 bases, with 6 bases between. There are 13 residues in the CDR3. The CDR3 sequence: CAISDRDNQPQHF. The CDR3 bases are TGTGCCATCAGTGACAGGGACAATCAGCCCCAGCATTTT.

The chain joins TRBV4-1 to TRBJ2-2, with 14 positions matching TRBD2. Germline CDR1 reads MGHRA; CDR2 reads YSYEKL. With V trimmed by 0 bases and J by 5 bases, 11 bases remained unmatched. CDR3 length: 20 residues. The CDR3 DNA reads as TGCGCCAGCAGCCAAGATTCACCGGGACTAGCGGGAGTCCGGACCGGGGAGCTGTTTTTT. It translates to CASSQDSPGLAGVRTGELFF.

The chain employs TRBV30 and TRBJ1-1, with TRBD1 matching 11 bases. This CDR3 spans 13 amino acids. Germline CDR1 is GTSNPN and CDR2 is SVGIG (reference sequence). With V trimmed by 5 bases and J by 3 bases, 2 bases remained unmatched. The CDR3 DNA is TGTGCCTGGGGACAGGGGGCGGACACTGAAGCTTTCTTT. Translated: CAWGQGADTEAFF.

V and J are TRBV5-1 and TRBJ2-1; D is perhaps TRBD2 (5 bases). V shed 4 bases and J shed 8 bases, with 16 bases lying between them. Germline-derived CDR1 and CDR2 are SGHRS and YFSETQ. CDR3 size: 14 residues. As DNA, the CDR3 is TGCGCCAGCAGCCCGGGATTGAGGGCCTATGAGCAGTTCTTC. Protein: CASSPGLRAYEQFF. Filled out from reference TRBV5-1 and TRBJ2-1, the complete variable domain reads KAGVTQTPRYLIKTRGQQVTLSCSPISGHRSVSWYQQTPGQGLQFLFEYFSETQRNKGNFPGRFSGRQFSNSRSEMNVSTLELGDSALYLCASSPGLRAYEQFFGPGTRLTVL.

This clone has a single count. The V call is TRBV13, the J call TRBJ2-7; TRBD2 might be the D (6 bases). Germline V gene lookup returns CDR1 PRHDT and CDR2 FYEKMQ (reference sequence). V dropped 3 bases and J dropped 7 bases, with 19 bases sitting between them. This CDR3 is 15 amino acids long. DNA for the CDR3: TGTGCCAGCAGCTTGGCTCCCCGGGGCGCGGGGGAGCAGTACTTC. Protein sequence: CASSLAPRGAGEQYF.

J is TRBJ1-1 and V is TRBV7-9, with 8 nucleotides matching TRBD1. The junction had 6 bases not matched to a gene; V was cut back by 1 base and J by 5 bases. The CDR3 has 15 amino acids. The V gene's germline CDR1 is SEHNR and CDR2 FQNEAQ (reference sequence). Here the CDR3 reads CASSLDGRGRTEAFF. CDR3 sequence (DNA): TGTGCCAGCAGCTTAGACGGCAGGGGGCGGACTGAAGCTTTCTTT. The whole variable domain, filled in from reference TRBV7-9 and TRBJ1-1, reads DTGVSQNPRHKITKRGQNVTFRCDPISEHNRLYWYRQTLGQGPEFLTYFQNEAQLEKSRLLSDRFSAERPKGSFSTLEIQRTEQGDSAMYLCASSLDGRGRTEAFFGQGTRLTVV.

This clone turned up a few times. V usage is TRBV5-4 and J usage is TRBJ1-1; no clear D gene. This CDR3 comprises 15 residues. Germline V lookup: CDR1 SGHNT, CDR2 YYREEE (reference sequence). The V end lost 0 bases, the J end lost 5 bases, and 14 bases lay between the germline ends. This CDR3 is CASSLDGETGTEAFF. In DNA, the CDR3 is TGTGCCAGCAGCTTGGATGGGGAAACGGGGACTGAAGCTTTCTTT.

This rearrangement joins TRBV30 to TRBJ2-2; a possible D gene is TRBD1 (6 bases). This CDR3 is 15 amino acids long. Germline lookup yields CDR1 GTSNPN and CDR2 SVGIG (reference sequence). V lost 3 bases, J lost 1 base, and 12 bases lay in between. The CDR3 protein is CAWRAGTLNTGELFF. The DNA of the CDR3 is TGTGCCTGGAGAGCCGGGACACTGAACACCGGGGAGCTGTTTTTT.

This clone was recorded a few times. The V gene is TRBV29-1, the J gene TRBJ1-3, with 10 bases aligning to TRBD1. V shed 6 bases, J shed 4 bases, and the junction held 9 bases outside the gene matches. This CDR3 spans 15 amino acids. The germline V gene encodes CDR1 SQVTM and CDR2 ANQGSEA. CDR3 region: CSVQTGGAAGNTIYF. CDR3 in DNA: TGCAGCGTACAGACAGGGGGCGCAGCGGGAAACACCATATATTTT. The variable domain in full, with the rest retrieved from reference TRBV29-1 and TRBJ1-3, is SAVISQKPSRDICQRGTSLTIQCQVDSQVTMMFWYRQQPGQSLTLIATANQGSEATYESGFVIDKFPISRPNLTFSTLTVSNMSPEDSSIYLCSVQTGGAAGNTIYFGEGSWLTVV.

This rearrangement joins TRBV19 to TRBJ2-1; perhaps TRBD2 as D (6 bases). The V gene's germline CDR1 is LNHDA and CDR2 SQIVND (reference sequence). The CDR3 sequence is 13 residues long. Trimming removed 6 bases from V and 5 bases from J, with 11 bases in between. The CDR3 DNA sequence: TGTGCCAGTAGCCAGGGACTTAACAATGAGCAGTTCTTC. Translation gives CASSQGLNNEQFF.

The rearrangement uses TRBV5-3 and TRBJ1-3; D gene unclear. TRBV5-3 is classed as an ORF, of uncertain function. V was shortened by 0 bases and J by 1 base, with 11 bases between the two germline ends. This CDR3 is built from 16 residues. In DNA, the CDR3 is TGTGCCAGAAGCTTGGCCTATGGTAGTTCTGGAAACACCATATATTTT. Protein sequence: CARSLAYGSSGNTIYF.

The rearrangement links TRBV30 to TRBJ1-2, with 8 positions matching TRBD1. J lost 6 bases, V lost 2 bases, and 17 bases had no gene match. The CDR3 has 17 amino acids. Germline assignment: CDR1 GTSNPN and CDR2 SVGIG (reference sequence). CDR3 sequence: CAWSPIPLYRGRNGYTF. The DNA for the CDR3 is TGTGCCTGGAGTCCTATCCCCCTCTACAGGGGGAGGAATGGCTACACCTTC.

This clone was seen a few times. V is TRBV11-2 and J is TRBJ1-4; 7 bases are a match to TRBD1. There are 15 residues in the CDR3. V lost 5 bases and J lost 4; bases outside the gene matches: 7. The V gene's germline CDR1 is SGHAT and CDR2 FQNNGV. The CDR3 protein is CASSQDGTDNEKLFF. The CDR3 DNA reads TGTGCCAGCAGCCAGGATGGGACAGATAATGAAAAACTGTTTTTT.